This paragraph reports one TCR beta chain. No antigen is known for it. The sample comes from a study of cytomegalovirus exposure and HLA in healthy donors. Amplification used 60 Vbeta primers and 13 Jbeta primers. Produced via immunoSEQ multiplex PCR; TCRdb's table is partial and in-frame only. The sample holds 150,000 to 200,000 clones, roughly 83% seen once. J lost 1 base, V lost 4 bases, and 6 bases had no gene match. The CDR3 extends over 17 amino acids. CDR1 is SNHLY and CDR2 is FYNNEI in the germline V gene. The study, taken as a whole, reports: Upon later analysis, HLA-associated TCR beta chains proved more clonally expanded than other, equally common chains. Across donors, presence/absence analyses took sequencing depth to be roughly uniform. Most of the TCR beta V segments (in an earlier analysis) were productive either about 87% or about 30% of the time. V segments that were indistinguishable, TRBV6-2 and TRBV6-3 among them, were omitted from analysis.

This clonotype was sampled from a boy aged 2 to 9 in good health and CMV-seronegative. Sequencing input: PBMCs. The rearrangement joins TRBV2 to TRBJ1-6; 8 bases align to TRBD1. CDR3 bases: TGTGCCAGCAGTGGAGGACAGGGACGATCCTATAATTCACCCCTCCACTTT. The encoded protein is CASSGGQGRSYNSPLHF.